This T cell receptor beta chain is from a study of Ad26.COV2.S vaccination and SARS-CoV-2 variants. Clones were sequenced by immunoSEQ multiplex PCR, and TCRdb holds only the in-frame ones, with some missing. The repertoire holds some 350,000 clones, with about 91% as singletons. Germline CDR1 and CDR2: MNHNY and SVGAGI (reference sequence). The CDR3 extends over 15 amino acids. V lost 6 bases to trimming and J lost 0 bases, with 11 bases between them. Sequenced here: peripheral blood, sampled after recovery from COVID-19. The chain carries TRBV6-6 and TRBJ2-2; D may be TRBD1 (7 bases). This clonotype was sampled from a human donor who had recovered from COVID-19. This CDR3 reads CASRAGGSNTGELFF. The CDR3 DNA reads as TGTGCCAGCAGGGCAGGGGGGTCGAACACCGGGGAGCTGTTTTTT.